This paragraph covers one T cell receptor (beta chain) sequence. Cohorts were assigned according to the clinical history that participants reported. The CDR3 is made up of 15 amino acids. The junction had 3 bases not matched to a gene; V was cut back by 3 bases and J by 5 bases. The germline V gene encodes CDR1 SGHTA and CDR2 FQGNSA. As originally analysed: Quantification of nucleated cells was approximated via reference gene primer amplification. Clones were sequenced by immunoSEQ multiplex PCR, and TCRdb holds only the in-frame ones, with some missing. The V and J calls and clone size are taken from that table; D and trimming were inferred from the DNA. The data hold roughly 300,000 clones, with 87% observed a single time. The source of the sample is a study of blood T cell repertoires in COVID-19. Overall study: COVID-19 samples collected from the United States, Italy and Spain covered acute and convalescent phases. PBMCs, B-cell-depleted T cells, or T cells were the source of the cDNA or gDNA that made up the material.

The sequence was collected from a woman in her thirties who had recovered from COVID-19. Input material: PBMCs or T cells enriched from blood (not recorded which). The J gene is TRBJ2-1, the V gene TRBV7-2, with TRBD2 matching 11 bases. In nucleotides, the CDR3 is TGTGCCAGCAGCTTTAGCGGGGGGGCCCACAATGAGCAGTTCTTC. Encoded protein: CASSFSGGAHNEQFF.